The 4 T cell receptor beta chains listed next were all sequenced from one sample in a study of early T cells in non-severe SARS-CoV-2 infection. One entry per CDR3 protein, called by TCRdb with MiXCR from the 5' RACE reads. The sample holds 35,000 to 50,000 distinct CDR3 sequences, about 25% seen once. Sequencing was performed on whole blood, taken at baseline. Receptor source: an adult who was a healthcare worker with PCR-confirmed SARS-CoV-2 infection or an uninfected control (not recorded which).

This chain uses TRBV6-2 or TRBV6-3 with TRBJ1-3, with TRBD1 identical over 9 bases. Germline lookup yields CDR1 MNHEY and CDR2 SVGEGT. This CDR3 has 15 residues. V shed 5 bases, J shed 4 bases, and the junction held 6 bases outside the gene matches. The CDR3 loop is CASSPGQGYGNTIYF. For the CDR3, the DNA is TGTGCCAGCAGTCCGGGACAGGGCTACGGAAACACCATATATTTT.

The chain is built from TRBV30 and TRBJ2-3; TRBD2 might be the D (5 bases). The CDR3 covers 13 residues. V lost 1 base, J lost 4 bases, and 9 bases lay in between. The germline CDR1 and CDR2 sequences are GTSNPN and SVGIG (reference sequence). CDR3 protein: CAWSGSGADTQYF. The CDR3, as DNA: TGTGCCTGGAGTGGATCCGGGGCAGATACGCAGTATTTT.

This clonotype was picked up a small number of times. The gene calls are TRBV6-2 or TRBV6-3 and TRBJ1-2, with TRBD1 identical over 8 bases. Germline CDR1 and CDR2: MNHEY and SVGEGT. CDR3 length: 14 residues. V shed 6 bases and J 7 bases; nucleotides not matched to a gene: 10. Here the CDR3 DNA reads TGTGCCAGCAGCCTTGATGGCAGGGGGCTTGGCTACACCTTC. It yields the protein CASSLDGRGLGYTF.

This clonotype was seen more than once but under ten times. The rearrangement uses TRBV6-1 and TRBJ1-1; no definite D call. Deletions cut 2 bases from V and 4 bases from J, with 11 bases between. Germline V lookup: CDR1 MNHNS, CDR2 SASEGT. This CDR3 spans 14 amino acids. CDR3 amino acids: CASSELFRGTEAFF. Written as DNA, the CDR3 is TGTGCCAGCAGTGAATTGTTCCGTGGCACTGAAGCTTTCTTT.